This T cell receptor beta chain was observed in a study of shared clonotypes between healthy human individuals. The table came from immunoSEQ multiplex PCR; TCRdb's copy has only in-frame clones and leaves some out. The repertoire holds millions of clones, 85% to 95% seen once, with 0.13% in the top ten. Of note for this clone: Other DNA variants within this sample encode the same CDR3.

The CDR3 extends over 14 amino acids. Looked up from germline, CDR1 is MNHEY and CDR2 is SVGAGI. Germline trimming cut 6 bases from V and 1 base from J; bases unmatched to any gene: 2. Sample: naive CD4+ T cells sorted from blood. Subset in this sample: CD45RA+ positively selected. This TCR was sampled from a young man in good health. J is TRBJ2-7 and V is TRBV6-5; TRBD2 matches at 11 bases. The CDR3 DNA sequence: TGTGCCAGCAGAAGACTAGCGGGATCCTACGAGCAGTACTTC. Its protein is CASRRLAGSYEQYF.